The 32 T cell receptor beta chains below come from one sample, sequenced in a study of blood T cell repertoires in COVID-19. The table came from immunoSEQ multiplex PCR; TCRdb's copy has only in-frame clones and leaves some out. The sample includes 380,000 or so clones, roughly 90% of them seen just once. Sequenced sample: PBMCs or T cells enriched from blood (not recorded which). These receptors originate from a young woman with acute COVID-19.

V is TRBV6-4 and J is TRBJ2-3, with 8 bases matching TRBD2. CDR1 is MRHNA and CDR2 is SNTAGT in the germline V gene. With V trimmed by 9 bases and J by 4 bases, 6 bases remained unmatched. The CDR3 contains 13 residues. CDR3 protein: CASSAGAADTQYF. The CDR3 DNA is TGTGCCAGTTCAGCGGGGGCGGCAGATACGCAGTATTTT.

The J gene is TRBJ1-2, the V gene TRBV5-5, with D possibly TRBD1 on 6 matching bases. In germline, CDR1 is SGHKS, CDR2 YYEKEE (reference sequence). V gave up 7 bases and J gave up 2 bases, with 24 bases separating them. The CDR3 consists of 17 residues. CDR3 bases: TGTGCCAGCTCCTTGGAGGTTTTTCGAGGACAGAACTATGGCTACACCTTC. This codes for CASSLEVFRGQNYGYTF.

This chain joins TRBV5-5 and TRBJ1-1, with D hard to call. V gave up 7 bases and J gave up 1 base, with 17 bases separating them. The CDR3 consists of 15 residues. The germline V gene has CDR1 SGHKS and CDR2 YYEKEE (reference sequence). The CDR3 is CASSGLGQPNTEAFF. CDR3 nucleotides: TGTGCCAGCTCTGGGCTTGGGCAGCCGAACACTGAAGCTTTCTTT.

V and J are TRBV13 and TRBJ1-2; unclear D gene. The CDR3 is 13 residues long. Germline V gene lookup returns CDR1 PRHDT and CDR2 FYEKMQ (reference sequence). V was trimmed by 7 bases and J by 4 bases, leaving 13 bases between them. This chain's CDR3 is CASKSGSGYGYTF. CDR3 DNA: TGTGCCAGCAAATCGGGGTCAGGCTATGGCTACACCTTC.

This chain joins TRBV5-6 and TRBJ1-6; no clear D gene. The CDR3 contains 16 residues. V was cut by 0 bases and J by 5 bases, with 12 bases left in between. From germline, CDR1 is SGHDT and CDR2 YYEEEE. In DNA, the CDR3 is TGTGCCAGCAGCTTGGCTTCTGGGCGGGATAATTCACCCCTCCACTTT. It specifies CASSLASGRDNSPLHF.

In DNA form, the CDR3 reads TGCGCCAGCAGCCAAGATCCGGGAGTTAGCTATGGCTACACCTTC. Translation gives CASSQDPGVSYGYTF. The chain is built from TRBV4-1 and TRBJ1-2; D unclear. The CDR3 spans 15 residues. Germline V gene lookup returns CDR1 MGHRA and CDR2 YSYEKL. Trimming stripped 0 bases from V and 4 bases from J, with 12 bases between.

V and J are TRBV6-4 and TRBJ2-1, with 12 nucleotides matching TRBD2. The CDR3 consists of 14 residues. Looked up from germline, CDR1 is MRHNA and CDR2 is SNTAGT. The J segment lost 10 bases and the V segment lost 6 bases, leaving 7 bases of the junction unmatched. Here the CDR3 reads CASRDLAGGHEQFF. CDR3 DNA: TGTGCCAGCAGGGATCTAGCGGGGGGGCACGAGCAGTTCTTC.

This clone has only one observation. V and J are TRBV4-1 and TRBJ2-1; 7 bases map to TRBD2. This CDR3 spans 17 amino acids. Trimming cost V 2 bases and J 4 bases; bases outside gene matches: 11. Germline lookup yields CDR1 MGHRA and CDR2 YSYEKL. DNA for the CDR3: TGCGCCAGCAGCCAACCTGGGGGGGGAAGAAAATACAATGAGCAGTTCTTC. It codes for CASSQPGGGRKYNEQFF.

This CDR3 reads CASSYSTEKRAFF. Here the CDR3 DNA reads TGTGCCAGCAGTTACTCAACGGAGAAGAGGGCTTTCTTT. The chain couples TRBV6-5 to TRBJ1-1; no clear D gene. CDR3 length: 13 residues. Germline V gives CDR1 MNHEY, CDR2 SVGAGI. Trimming left V 0 bases short and J 11 bases short, with 13 bases between.

The CDR3 loop reads CASTGDGGNSPLHF. In DNA form, the CDR3 reads TGTGCCAGCACCGGGGATGGTGGAAATTCACCCCTCCACTTT. The V call is TRBV5-6, the J call TRBJ1-6; D not resolved. The CDR3 totals 14 residues. V lost 6 bases to trimming and J lost 7 bases, with 14 bases between them. Germline V gives CDR1 SGHDT, CDR2 YYEEEE. Drawing the rest from reference TRBV5-6 and TRBJ1-6, the complete variable domain is DAGVTQSPTHLIKTRGQQVTLRCSPKSGHDTVSWYQQALGQGPQFIFQYYEEEERQRGNFPDRFSGHQFPNYSSELNVNALLLGDSALYLCASTGDGGNSPLHFGNGTRLTVT.

This clone was counted a few times. The CDR3 DNA follows: TGTGCCAGCCGCGCCCCACAGGGGTTGAATTCACCCCTCCACTTT. It yields the protein CASRAPQGLNSPLHF. The rearrangement uses TRBV27 and TRBJ1-6; the match to TRBD1 covers 7 bases. The CDR3 length is 15 residues. The germline gives CDR1 MNHEY, CDR2 SMNVEV (reference sequence). V trimming: 8 bases; J trimming: 7 bases; junction bases outside the gene matches: 11.

In this sample, this clone turned up a few times. The chain joins TRBV4-3 to TRBJ2-7; TRBD2 aligns across 9 bases. CDR1 is LGHNA and CDR2 is YSLEER in the germline V gene. This CDR3 is built from 15 residues. V shed 2 bases and J 6 bases; nucleotides not matched to a gene: 8. In nucleotides, the CDR3 is TGCGCCAGCAGCCAAACGCGGGGGGGCCAGTTCGAGCAGTACTTC. This translates into CASSQTRGGQFEQYF.

The chain carries TRBV12-3 or TRBV12-4 and TRBJ1-2; D possibly corresponds to TRBD1 (5 bases). V lost 4 bases and J lost 12, with 12 bases in between. The CDR3 extends over 11 amino acids. DNA of the CDR3: TGTGCCAGCAGTTCCCAGGGCACAGACACCTTC. Translated: CASSSQGTDTF.

The chain links TRBV29-1 to TRBJ1-1; 8 bases are shared with TRBD1. In germline, CDR1 is SQVTM, CDR2 ANQGSEA. The CDR3 covers 12 residues. The V and J ends lost 6 bases and 6 bases, in that order; junction bases with no gene match: 6. The CDR3 loop reads CSVRGPGAEAFF. As DNA, the CDR3 is TGCAGCGTCAGGGGGCCGGGCGCTGAAGCTTTCTTT.

This clone was recorded a few times. The chain links TRBV12-5 to TRBJ1-6; 7 bases fit TRBD1. Per the germline V gene, CDR1 is LGHNT and CDR2 is FRNRAP. The CDR3 runs 13 residues. J was trimmed by 9 bases and V by 6 bases; bases with no gene match: 5. The CDR3 bases are TGTGCTAGTGGGGCAGGGGGGACTTCACCCCTCCACTTT. Its translation is CASGAGGTSPLHF.

The V gene is TRBV7-3, the J gene TRBJ1-2; 10 bases agree with TRBD1. CDR1 SGHTA and CDR2 FQGTGA come from the germline V gene. CDR3 length equals 15 residues. Trimming at V came to 6 bases and at J to 0 bases, leaving 4 bases not matched to a gene. The CDR3 nucleotides read TGTGCCAGCAGGGAAGGGACAGGGGCTAACTATGGCTACACCTTC. Translation gives CASREGTGANYGYTF.

The chain recombines TRBV4-1 with TRBJ2-1, with 13 bases identical to TRBD2. CDR1 is MGHRA and CDR2 is YSYEKL in the germline V gene. The CDR3 loop spans 17 amino acids. The V segment lost 1 base and the J segment 9 bases; nucleotides outside the gene matches: 9. The CDR3 DNA reads as TGCGCCAGCAGCCAAGTCACTAGCGGGGGGGCGTATGTTGAGCAGTTCTTC. Protein: CASSQVTSGGAYVEQFF.

This chain joins TRBV19 and TRBJ1-6; 8 bases are shared with TRBD1. J was trimmed by 5 bases and V by 6 bases; bases with no gene match: 3. This CDR3 has 14 residues. Germline CDR1 and CDR2: LNHDA and SQIVND (reference sequence). As DNA, the CDR3 is TGTGCCAGTAGCCGGGGACAGGATAATTCACCCCTCCACTTT. Its translation: CASSRGQDNSPLHF. Looking up the rest from reference TRBV19 and TRBJ1-6 gives the full variable domain: DGGITQSPKYLFRKEGQNVTLSCEQNLNHDAMYWYRQDPGQGLRLIYYSQIVNDFQKGDIAEGYSVSREKKESFPLTVTSAQKNPTAFYLCASSRGQDNSPLHFGNGTRLTVT.

The rearrangement links TRBV29-1 to TRBJ1-1; 7 nucleotides line up with TRBD1. Per germline, CDR1 SQVTM and CDR2 ANQGSEA. The CDR3 loop spans 12 amino acids. V shed 4 bases, J shed 6 bases, and the junction held 5 bases outside the gene matches. CDR3 in DNA: TGCAGCGTTGTCAGGGGGAAGGCTGAAGCTTTCTTT. Its protein product is CSVVRGKAEAFF. The variable domain in full, completed from reference TRBV29-1 and TRBJ1-1, reads SAVISQKPSRDICQRGTSLTIQCQVDSQVTMMFWYRQQPGQSLTLIATANQGSEATYESGFVIDKFPISRPNLTFSTLTVSNMSPEDSSIYLCSVVRGKAEAFFGQGTRLTVV.

The chain employs TRBV10-3 and TRBJ1-1, with D tentatively TRBD1 (6 bases). This CDR3 has 14 amino acids. The V gene lost 2 bases and the J gene lost 4 bases, with 11 bases spanning the gap. The germline gives CDR1 ENHRY, CDR2 SYGVKD. The DNA for the CDR3 is TGTGCCATCAGTGAGGGGGGGGCTGGCACTGAAGCTTTCTTT. Its protein is CAISEGGAGTEAFF.

The CDR3 bases are TGTGCCAGCAGCCCGGACGGGGATCCTAATTCACCCCTCCACTTT. It codes for CASSPDGDPNSPLHF. This sequence joins TRBV7-6 and TRBJ1-6; D gene unclear. The CDR3 spans 15 residues. V shed 5 bases and J shed 6 bases, with 14 bases lying between them. The germline V gene has CDR1 SGHVS and CDR2 FNYEAQ.

The sample holds many counts of this clone. The V call is TRBV7-2, the J call TRBJ2-7; TRBD1 matches 8 bases. CDR1 and CDR2 (germline): SGHTA, FQGNSA. Trimming took 7 bases from V and 1 from J; bases not matched to a gene: 6. The CDR3 is made up of 14 amino acids. The CDR3 here is CASTLDRASYEQYF. The CDR3 nucleotides are TGTGCCAGCACCTTGGACAGGGCTTCCTACGAGCAGTACTTC.

This clone was seen once. The chain recombines TRBV7-2 with TRBJ2-1; 9 bases agree with TRBD2. With 3 bases clipped from V and 4 bases from J, the junction kept 1 base outside the gene matches. CDR3 length: 14 amino acids. Germline V gene sequence: CDR1 SGHTA, CDR2 FQGNSA. The CDR3: CASSFSGGYNEQFF. CDR3 DNA sequence: TGTGCCAGCAGCTTTAGCGGGGGTTACAATGAGCAGTTCTTC.

This chain joins TRBV7-3 and TRBJ2-1; TRBD2 aligns across 9 bases. J was trimmed by 5 bases and V by 4 bases; bases with no gene match: 6. Germline lookup yields CDR1 SGHTA and CDR2 FQGTGA. The CDR3 spans 15 residues. This CDR3 reads CASSSLAGPDNEQFF. In nucleotides, the CDR3 is TGTGCCAGCAGCTCCCTAGCGGGGCCCGACAATGAGCAGTTCTTC.

This chain links TRBV7-3 with TRBJ2-2, with D possibly TRBD2 on 7 matching bases. Trimming stripped 2 bases from V and 4 bases from J, with 14 bases between. This CDR3 contains 16 residues. The V gene's germline CDR1 is SGHTA and CDR2 FQGTGA. This CDR3 is CASSLLGRGATGELFF. The CDR3 nucleotides are TGTGCCAGCAGCTTACTCGGTCGGGGGGCCACCGGGGAGCTGTTTTTT.

The chain has TRBV9 and TRBJ1-5, with 8 bases lining up with TRBD1. The CDR3 sequence is 20 residues long. V lost 3 bases and J lost 2; bases outside the gene matches: 19. Germline CDR1 SGDLS, CDR2 YYNGEE. The CDR3 bases are TGTGCCAGCAGCGGTATGAAGACAGGGGCGTCCAGTGGGGGCAATCAGCCCCAGCATTTT. Its translation: CASSGMKTGASSGGNQPQHF.

J is TRBJ2-7 and V is TRBV27; no definite D call. The ends were cut back, 3 bases at V and 0 bases at J, with 3 bases in the middle. From germline, CDR1 is MNHEY and CDR2 SMNVEV (reference sequence). CDR3 length: 12 amino acids. The CDR3 coding sequence is TGTGCCAGCAGTTTCAGCTCCTACGAGCAGTACTTC. It encodes CASSFSSYEQYF.

This sequence joins TRBV5-1 and TRBJ2-7, with a tentative D call TRBD1 (6 bases). Germline V CDR1 and CDR2: SGHRS, YFSETQ. This CDR3 contains 16 residues. The germline V and J ends were trimmed by 4 bases and 0 bases, with 17 bases remaining between them. CDR3 nucleotide sequence: TGCGCCAGCAGCCCGCAGGGGCGAGGTGCCTCCTACGAGCAGTACTTC. Translation gives CASSPQGRGASYEQYF.

The chain uses TRBV6-5 and TRBJ1-2, with D possibly TRBD1 on 5 matching bases. Trimming took off 6 bases at V and 3 bases at J, with 11 bases between the two ends. The germline V gene has CDR1 MNHEY and CDR2 SVGAGI. This CDR3 region has 13 residues. The CDR3 is CASRPGGDYGYTF. DNA for the CDR3: TGTGCCAGCAGGCCGGGAGGGGACTATGGCTACACCTTC.

V is TRBV4-1 and J is TRBJ2-1; TRBD2 might be the D (5 bases). V lost 4 bases and J 0 bases, leaving 13 bases between the germline ends. Germline loops: CDR1 MGHRA, CDR2 YSYEKL. The CDR3 runs 16 residues. CDR3 coding DNA: TGCGCCAGCAGCCTAGGAGGTGTATTCTCCTACAATGAGCAGTTCTTC. Translated: CASSLGGVFSYNEQFF.

The chain uses TRBV6-5 and TRBJ1-2, with D unclear. Germline CDR1 is MNHEY and CDR2 is SVGAGI. Trimming removed 7 bases from V and 4 bases from J, with 13 bases in between. The CDR3 has 13 amino acids. The CDR3 loop is CASIETRIYGYTF. Written as DNA, the CDR3 is TGTGCCAGCATCGAGACAAGGATCTATGGCTACACCTTC.

The chain employs TRBV10-3 and TRBJ1-2; D is perhaps TRBD1 (5 bases). Trimming stripped 4 bases from V and 1 base from J, with 10 bases between. Germline CDR1 ENHRY, CDR2 SYGVKD. The CDR3 runs 14 residues. CDR3 sequence (DNA): TGTGCCATCAGTGGCAGGGAAGATAACTATGGCTACACCTTC. As protein: CAISGREDNYGYTF.